This T cell receptor (beta chain) comes out of a study of blood T cell repertoires in COVID-19. Germline-derived CDR1 and CDR2 are MDHEN and SYDVKM. The CDR3 is 15 residues long. The germline V and J ends were trimmed by 6 bases and 2 bases, with 16 bases remaining between them. Sequencing was performed with immunoSEQ multiplex PCR; in TCRdb, only in-frame clones are kept and a portion is missing. The sample records some 290,000 clones, about 90% being singletons. The specimen sequenced was peripheral blood. The receptor was isolated from a middle-aged woman with COVID-19, enrolled during active disease. The chain recombines TRBV28 with TRBJ1-2; no clear D gene. CDR3 sequence: CASRALWFVNYGYTF. CDR3 DNA sequence: TGTGCCAGCAGAGCTTTGTGGTTTGTAAACTATGGCTACACCTTC.